The 9 T cell receptor beta chains listed next were all sequenced from one sample in a study of T cell responses to AZD1222 COVID-19 vaccine. The assay was immunoSEQ multiplex PCR, and TCRdb's table has in-frame clones only and misses some. The sample consists of 100,000 to 150,000 clones, 94% of them appearing once. Sequencing used peripheral blood, obtained on day 0 of AZD1222 vaccination. Receptor source: an adult in good health.

This sequence joins TRBV4-1 and TRBJ2-1, with D possibly being TRBD2 (6 bases). This CDR3 comprises 15 residues. Trimming removed 0 bases at V and 6 bases at J, with 12 bases between. The germline gives CDR1 MGHRA, CDR2 YSYEKL. CDR3 protein: CASSQDRVAVNEQFF. As DNA, the CDR3 is TGCGCCAGCAGCCAAGATCGGGTAGCGGTCAATGAGCAGTTCTTC.

The chain joins TRBV6-5 to TRBJ2-3; 10 bases map to TRBD2. The CDR3 runs 15 residues. The germline V gene encodes CDR1 MNHEY and CDR2 SVGAGI. V shed 6 bases, J shed 6 bases, and the junction held 9 bases outside the gene matches. As DNA, the CDR3 is TGTGCCAGCAGCTTCGGGGCTAGCGGGAGCGATACGCAGTATTTT. It codes for CASSFGASGSDTQYF.

In this sample, this clone turned up once. The V call is TRBV2, the J call TRBJ1-2, with 7 positions matching TRBD1. Trimming at V came to 4 bases and at J to 2 bases, leaving 1 base not matched to a gene. The CDR3 spans 13 residues. Germline V lookup: CDR1 SNHLY, CDR2 FYNNEI. CDR3 region: CASSGTGNYGYTF. CDR3 bases: TGTGCCAGCAGTGGGACAGGAAACTATGGCTACACCTTC.

This chain joins TRBV20-1 and TRBJ1-1, with 8 bases aligning to TRBD1. Per the germline V gene, CDR1 is DFQATT and CDR2 is SNEGSKA (reference sequence). V dropped 3 bases and J dropped 5; count of bases not matched to a gene: 11. There are 15 residues in the CDR3. CDR3 coding DNA: TGCAGTGCTAGTAAGGGGACAGGAGGAGGAACTGAAGCTTTCTTT. Its protein is CSASKGTGGGTEAFF.

The V call is TRBV27, the J call TRBJ1-6; TRBD1 agrees at 7 bases. The germline CDR1 and CDR2 sequences are MNHEY and SMNVEV (reference sequence). The CDR3 sequence is 16 residues long. V gave up 5 bases and J gave up 9 bases; unmatched junction bases: 13. CDR3 coding DNA: TGTGCCAGCAGTCCCCGGACAGGAGTGGGAAGTTCACCCCTCCACTTT. This sequence encodes CASSPRTGVGSSPLHF.

The rearrangement links TRBV2 to TRBJ1-1; D is unresolved. This CDR3 spans 14 amino acids. Germline V gene sequence: CDR1 SNHLY, CDR2 FYNNEI. V gave up 4 bases and J gave up 0 bases, with 9 bases separating them. CDR3 nucleotides: TGTGCCAGCAGTGGAAGTCCTATGAACACTGAAGCTTTCTTT. This gives the protein CASSGSPMNTEAFF.

The rearrangement uses TRBV29-1 and TRBJ2-1; TRBD2 matches at 11 bases. Germline-derived CDR1 and CDR2 are SQVTM and ANQGSEA. V trimming: 5 bases; J trimming: 5 bases; junction bases outside the gene matches: 2. The CDR3 extends over 13 amino acids. The CDR3 coding sequence is TGCAGCGTTCTAGCGGGAGGACACAATGAGCAGTTCTTC. Residues: CSVLAGGHNEQFF.

The J gene is TRBJ2-2, the V gene TRBV11-2, with no clear D. The CDR3 length is 13 residues. Germline lookup yields CDR1 SGHAT and CDR2 FQNNGV. Trimming removed 3 bases from V and 8 bases from J, with 10 bases in between. The CDR3 loop is CASSLPLSGELFF. Written as DNA, the CDR3 is TGTGCCAGCAGCTTGCCGCTTTCGGGGGAGCTGTTTTTT.

This chain links TRBV6-2 or TRBV6-3 with TRBJ2-3; TRBD2 matches 9 bases. V dropped 2 bases and J dropped 6; count of bases not matched to a gene: 9. Per the germline V gene, CDR1 is MNHEY and CDR2 is SVGEGT. This CDR3 is built from 16 residues. CDR3 bases: TGTGCCAGCAGTTACCCGGCGGGAGGGCCAGCGGATACGCAGTATTTT. Translated, it gives CASSYPAGGPADTQYF.